The next 18 T cell receptor beta chains were all read from a single sample in a study of blood T cell repertoires in COVID-19 (dated by TCRdb to the early 2020s). The receptor library was made with the immunoSEQ multiplex PCR assay. TCRdb retrieved this table from immuneACCESS and kept in-frame rearrangements only. Not all clones are present; in checked studies, unresolved V genes account for under half, and no reason is known for the remainder. Within this sample are about 440,000 clones, with around 90% of them counted one time only. Approximately 0.65% of the sample goes to the ten largest clones. Sequencing used PBMCs or T cells enriched from blood (not recorded which). The receptors here all came from a man in his late teens or twenties who had recovered from COVID-19.

The J gene is TRBJ1-3, the V gene TRBV5-1; 9 bases fit TRBD1. Trimming took 3 bases from V and 4 from J; bases not matched to a gene: 8. This CDR3 has 16 amino acids. From germline, CDR1 is SGHRS and CDR2 YFSETQ. This CDR3 reads CASSSPGTGRGNTIYF. In DNA, the CDR3 is TGCGCCAGCAGCTCGCCCGGGACAGGGAGAGGAAACACCATATATTTT.

The chain links TRBV3-1 (or the pseudogene TRBV3-2) to TRBJ1-5, with unresolved D. Deletions cut 2 bases from V and 4 bases from J, with 15 bases between. Germline CDR1 and CDR2: LGHDT and YNNKEL (reference sequence). The CDR3 runs 16 residues. The CDR3 here is CASSQSGQPNNQPQHF. The DNA for the CDR3 is TGTGCCAGCAGCCAAAGTGGGCAGCCGAATAATCAGCCCCAGCATTTT.

The chain joins TRBV2 to TRBJ1-5; 8 bases align to TRBD1. Looked up from germline, CDR1 is SNHLY and CDR2 is FYNNEI. Trimming removed 4 bases from V and 3 bases from J; junction bases left unmatched: 5. This CDR3 has 15 residues. In DNA form, the CDR3 reads TGTGCCAGCAGTGCTCAGGACAGGGCCAATCAGCCCCAGCATTTT. It is translated as CASSAQDRANQPQHF.

The V call is TRBV9, the J call TRBJ2-7; D may be TRBD2 (7 bases). The V and J ends lost 2 bases and 2 bases respectively, with 14 bases between them. CDR3 size: 15 residues. From germline, CDR1 is SGDLS and CDR2 YYNGEE. The CDR3: CASSVGGGATYEQYF. For the CDR3, the DNA is TGTGCCAGCAGCGTTGGAGGGGGGGCTACCTACGAGCAGTACTTC.

V and J are TRBV20-1 and TRBJ1-1, with D uncertain. The germline V gene encodes CDR1 DFQATT and CDR2 SNEGSKA (reference sequence). This CDR3 comprises 13 residues. The V and J ends lost 3 bases and 0 bases respectively, with 8 bases between them. The CDR3 protein is CSASSAMNTEAFF. CDR3 bases: TGCAGTGCTAGTAGCGCGATGAACACTGAAGCTTTCTTT.

This clone has more than one count but fewer than ten. Within the sample, other DNA sequences also encode this same CDR3. V usage is TRBV4-1 and J usage is TRBJ1-1, with D tentatively TRBD1 (6 bases). This CDR3 comprises 14 residues. V shed 0 bases and J shed 1 base, with 6 bases lying between them. Germline V gene sequence: CDR1 MGHRA, CDR2 YSYEKL. CDR3 residues: CASSQEGQNTEAFF. DNA for the CDR3: TGCGCCAGCAGCCAAGAGGGACAGAACACTGAAGCTTTCTTT.

The chain links TRBV12-3 or TRBV12-4 to TRBJ2-7; D uncertain. CDR3 length equals 11 residues. With 3 bases removed from V and 6 bases from J, the gap between germline ends came to 6 bases. The CDR3 nucleotides read TGTGCCAGCAGTTTGCGGAGCGAGCAGTACTTC. Its translation is CASSLRSEQYF.

V and J are TRBV9 and TRBJ1-2; 10 bases line up with TRBD1. Per the germline V gene, CDR1 is SGDLS and CDR2 is YYNGEE. The V segment lost 4 bases and the J segment 3 bases; nucleotides outside the gene matches: 6. The CDR3 has 15 residues. For the CDR3, the DNA is TGTGCCAGCAGCACAAGACAGGGGGCCGACTATGGCTACACCTTC. This codes for CASSTRQGADYGYTF.

The chain has TRBV3-1 (or the pseudogene TRBV3-2) and TRBJ2-1; 10 bases match TRBD2. From germline, CDR1 is LGHDT and CDR2 YNNKEL (reference sequence). This CDR3 comprises 15 residues. The J segment lost 7 bases and the V segment lost 1 base, leaving 4 bases of the junction unmatched. The CDR3 bases are TGTGCCAGCAGCCAAGGGCTAGCGGGAGTTAATGAGCAGTTCTTC. Its translation: CASSQGLAGVNEQFF.

This clone showed up just once. The chain has TRBV4-2 and TRBJ2-4; 8 bases are shared with TRBD2. J was trimmed by 5 bases and V by 1 base; bases with no gene match: 7. This CDR3 is 16 amino acids long. From germline, CDR1 is LGHNA and CDR2 YNFKEQ. The CDR3, as DNA: TGTGCCAGCAGCCAAGTCGGACTAGCAGCGGAAAACATTCAGTACTTC. Amino acid sequence: CASSQVGLAAENIQYF.

This sequence joins TRBV30 and TRBJ2-7; TRBD1 is a possible D gene (5 bases). Germline V gene lookup returns CDR1 GTSNPN and CDR2 SVGIG (reference sequence). V was cut by 3 bases and J by 0 bases, with 12 bases left in between. The CDR3 runs 14 residues. The CDR3 region is CAWSTGRSSYEQYF. As DNA, the CDR3 is TGTGCCTGGAGCACAGGCCGTTCCTCCTACGAGCAGTACTTC.

The chain combines TRBV28 with TRBJ2-7; D unclear. CDR3 size: 11 residues. V lost 6 bases and J 2 bases, leaving 5 bases between the germline ends. Germline-derived CDR1 and CDR2 are MDHEN and SYDVKM. The CDR3 reads CASSGAYEQYF. CDR3 nucleotide sequence: TGTGCCAGCAGCGGAGCCTACGAGCAGTACTTC.

This clone appeared a few times. The CDR3 nucleotides read TGCGCCAGCAGCCAAGAGGCCATGAACACTGAAGCTTTCTTT. Translation: CASSQEAMNTEAFF. The chain links TRBV4-1 to TRBJ1-1; D is uncertain. CDR3 length: 14 residues. Trimming pared 0 bases from V and 0 bases from J, leaving 5 bases between. CDR1 and CDR2 from the germline V gene are MGHRA and YSYEKL.

The rearrangement joins TRBV4-2 to TRBJ2-2; D possibly corresponds to TRBD1 (6 bases). CDR3 length: 17 amino acids. From germline, CDR1 is LGHNA and CDR2 YNFKEQ. Trimming shortened V by 1 base and J by 6 bases, and 18 bases separated the two germline ends. The CDR3 sequence is CASSQVSTGMPPGELFF. As DNA, the CDR3 is TGTGCCAGCAGCCAAGTCTCTACAGGGATGCCCCCCGGGGAGCTGTTTTTT.

This clone was detected ten times or more. Different DNA sequences within this sample yield the same CDR3. The V gene is TRBV10-3, the J gene TRBJ1-1, with 8 positions matching TRBD1. The junction had 7 bases not matched to a gene; V was cut back by 8 bases and J by 5 bases. Per germline, CDR1 ENHRY and CDR2 SYGVKD. This CDR3 region has 13 residues. In DNA, the CDR3 is TGTGCCATCTCGAGACAGGGGAGTACTGAAGCTTTCTTT. This codes for CAISRQGSTEAFF.

This clone was seen more than once but under ten times. This chain links TRBV3-1 (or the pseudogene TRBV3-2) with TRBJ2-4; D remains unclear. The CDR3 is 15 amino acids. From germline, CDR1 is LGHDT and CDR2 YNNKEL (reference sequence). V lost 4 bases and J lost 0, with 10 bases in between. The CDR3 DNA sequence: TGTGCCAGCAGCCCCCAGGCCCTAGCCAAAAACATTCAGTACTTC. It yields the protein CASSPQALAKNIQYF.

The chain employs TRBV5-4 and TRBJ2-3; 9 bases agree with TRBD1. The CDR3 has 16 residues. V dropped 3 bases and J dropped 7; count of bases not matched to a gene: 12. Germline V CDR1 and CDR2: SGHNT, YYREEE (reference sequence). The CDR3 is CASSYDTGGGGNTQYF. The CDR3 nucleotides read TGTGCCAGCAGCTACGATACAGGGGGCGGGGGCAATACGCAGTATTTT.

The chain links TRBV18 to TRBJ2-7; TRBD2 agrees at 9 bases. This CDR3 has 14 amino acids. V dropped 6 bases and J dropped 4; count of bases not matched to a gene: 7. Germline lookup yields CDR1 KGHSH and CDR2 LQKENI. CDR3 DNA: TGTGCCAGCTCCGAGACTAGCGGAATTTACGAGCAGTACTTC. This gives the protein CASSETSGIYEQYF.